These 5 T cell receptor beta chains share one sample of origin, sequenced in a study of beta chain features in type 1 diabetes. Notes on the study in general: Type 1 diabetes patients showed a moderate but significant shortening of TCRB CDR3s in all four CD4+ subsets.

These TCRs are of unknown antigen specificity. Sequencing targeted expressed TCRB transcripts, as all isolated RNA had been reverse transcribed. Only in-frame clones appear in the TCRdb table, and some are missing; sequencing was by immunoSEQ multiplex PCR. Of some 110,000 clones listed, about a sixth were seen once; the top ten hold 2.3%. Source material: central memory CD4+ T cells from blood. These receptors all come from a man aged 25 to 45 with type 1 diabetes.

The chain is built from TRBV19 and TRBJ2-5; TRBD2 matches 14 bases. Near its end, the DNA agrees better with TRBJ2-7, so the J call may be wrong. The CDR3 runs to 18 residues. The germline gives CDR1 LNHDA, CDR2 SQIVND (reference sequence). CDR3 sequence (DNA): TGTGCCAGTAGCTCCCGGGACGGGACTAGCGGGGGTTCCTACGAGCAGTACTTC. This gives the protein CASSSRDGTSGGSYEQYF.

This clone has more than one count but fewer than ten. The chain combines TRBV7-8 with TRBJ2-5; possibly TRBD2 for D (5 bases). Germline V gives CDR1 SGHVS, CDR2 FQNEAQ. The CDR3 has 16 amino acids. The V end was cut by 4 bases, the J end by 4 bases, with 19 bases between. Written as DNA, the CDR3 is TGTGCCAGCAGCTCGACTCTAGCCGGGGTAGGAGAGACCCAGTACTTC. Translating gives CASSSTLAGVGETQYF.

Details on this clone: Other DNA sequences in the sample encode the same CDR3. The rearrangement uses TRBV30 and TRBJ1-5, with D possibly TRBD1 on 6 matching bases. This CDR3 has 13 residues. Trimming shortened V by 2 bases and J by 3 bases, and 8 bases separated the two germline ends. From germline, CDR1 is GTSNPN and CDR2 SVGIG (reference sequence). CDR3 in DNA: TGTGCCTGGAGTCGGGACACCAATCAGCCCCAGCATTTT. Its translation is CAWSRDTNQPQHF.

The J gene is TRBJ2-7, the V gene TRBV7-2; D may correspond to TRBD1 or TRBD2 (5 bases each). This CDR3 has 14 amino acids. Trimming cost V 2 bases and J 3 bases, with 11 bases left between them. Per the germline V gene, CDR1 is SGHTA and CDR2 is FQGNSA. The CDR3 sequence: CASSLSRAGYEQYF. CDR3 sequence (DNA): TGTGCCAGCAGCTTATCCAGGGCGGGCTACGAGCAGTACTTC. Based on the CDR3 plus reference TRBV7-2 and TRBJ2-7, the full variable domain is GAGVSQSPSNKVTEKGKDVELRCDPISGHTALYWYRQSLGQGLEFLIYFQGNSAPDKSGLPSDRFSAERTGGSVSTLTIQRTQQEDSAVYLCASSLSRAGYEQYFGPGTRLTVT.

This clone has more than one count but fewer than ten. The same CDR3 is also encoded by other DNA sequences in this sample. The chain combines TRBV5-4 with TRBJ2-3, with D unclear. V lost 4 bases and J 0 bases, leaving 6 bases between the germline ends. The CDR3 is made up of 13 amino acids. CDR1 and CDR2 (germline): SGHNT, YYREEE (reference sequence). The DNA of the CDR3 is TGTGCCAGCAGCCTGACTAGCACAGATACGCAGTATTTT. Its translation is CASSLTSTDTQYF. Combining the CDR3 with reference TRBV5-4 and TRBJ2-3 gives the whole variable domain ETGVTQSPTHLIKTRGQQVTLRCSSQSGHNTVSWYQQALGQGPQFIFQYYREEENGRGNFPPRFSGLQFPNYSSELNVNALELDDSALYLCASSLTSTDTQYFGPGTRLTVL.